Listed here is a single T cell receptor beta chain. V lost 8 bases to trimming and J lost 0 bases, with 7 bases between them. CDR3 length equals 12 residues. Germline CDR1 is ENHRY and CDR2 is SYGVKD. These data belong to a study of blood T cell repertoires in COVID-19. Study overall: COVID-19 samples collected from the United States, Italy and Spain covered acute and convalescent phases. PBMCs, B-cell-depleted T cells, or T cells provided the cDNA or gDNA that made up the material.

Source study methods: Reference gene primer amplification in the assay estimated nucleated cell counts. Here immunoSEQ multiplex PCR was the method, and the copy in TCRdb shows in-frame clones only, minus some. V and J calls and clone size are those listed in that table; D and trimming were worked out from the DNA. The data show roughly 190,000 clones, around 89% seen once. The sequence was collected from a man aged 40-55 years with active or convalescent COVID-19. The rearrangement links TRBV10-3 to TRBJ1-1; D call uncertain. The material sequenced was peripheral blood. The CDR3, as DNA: TGTGCCATCGGTGCGGTGAACACTGAAGCTTTCTTT. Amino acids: CAIGAVNTEAFF.